This T cell receptor beta chain was retrieved from a study of lymphopenia after photon versus proton radiotherapy. Overall study results and limits: In patients who died, overall survival fell as post-nadir TCR diversity dropped more.

Germline V lookup: CDR1 PRHDT, CDR2 FYEKMQ (reference sequence). V was pared by 5 bases and J by 0 bases, with 8 bases between. This CDR3 is built from 13 residues. As concerns this clone: Its specificity is not known.

The table came from immunoSEQ multiplex PCR; TCRdb's copy has only in-frame clones and leaves some out. The table lists around 160,000 clones, 70% to 90% of them singletons, with around 4.5% in the top ten. The input for sequencing was peripheral blood, taken from a patient treated with photon-based radiotherapy. This TCR was sampled from a man between 45 and 60 years old with gastric cancer. The chain links TRBV13 to TRBJ2-7, with unresolved D. The CDR3 loop reads CASSVLNSYEQYF. Written as DNA, the CDR3 is TGTGCCAGCAGCGTGTTAAACTCCTACGAGCAGTACTTC. Using reference TRBV13 and TRBJ2-7 for the parts outside the CDR3, the full variable domain is AAGVIQSPRHLIKEKRETATLKCYPIPRHDTVYWYQQGPGQDPQFLISFYEKMQSDKGSIPDRFSAQQFSDYHSELNMSSLELGDSALYFCASSVLNSYEQYFGPGTRLTVT.